This T cell receptor beta chain was sequenced during a study of OX40 agonist ivuxolimab in advanced cancers. Study-level background: Prior anti-PD-1, anti-PD-L1 or anti-CTLA-4 therapy was allowed; around 43% had some. Three patients, one with hepatocellular carcinoma and two with cutaneous melanoma, responded partially. Overall study results and limits: Also present in some nonresponders was a low level of normalized T-cell clonal expansion.

Trimming took 4 bases from V and 3 from J, leaving 10 bases between them. The germline gives CDR1 SGHVS, CDR2 FQNEAQ. CDR3 length: 13 amino acids. Measured with immunoSEQ multiplex PCR; TCRdb has only the in-frame clones, and not every one. This table has under 80,000 clones, about 86% appearing once. Patients were ruled out by autoimmune disease history or systemic immunosuppression. With regard to this clone: Antigen: not known.

Specimen: CD4+ or CD8+ T cells sorted from blood, collected in a trial of the OX40 agonist ivuxolimab. This sequence originates from an adult with an advanced solid tumor such as melanoma, head and neck, liver or kidney cancer. The chain uses TRBV7-8 and TRBJ2-7, with D unclear. This chain's CDR3 is CASSWGTGYEQYF. For the CDR3, the DNA is TGTGCCAGCAGCTGGGGAACGGGCTACGAGCAGTACTTC.